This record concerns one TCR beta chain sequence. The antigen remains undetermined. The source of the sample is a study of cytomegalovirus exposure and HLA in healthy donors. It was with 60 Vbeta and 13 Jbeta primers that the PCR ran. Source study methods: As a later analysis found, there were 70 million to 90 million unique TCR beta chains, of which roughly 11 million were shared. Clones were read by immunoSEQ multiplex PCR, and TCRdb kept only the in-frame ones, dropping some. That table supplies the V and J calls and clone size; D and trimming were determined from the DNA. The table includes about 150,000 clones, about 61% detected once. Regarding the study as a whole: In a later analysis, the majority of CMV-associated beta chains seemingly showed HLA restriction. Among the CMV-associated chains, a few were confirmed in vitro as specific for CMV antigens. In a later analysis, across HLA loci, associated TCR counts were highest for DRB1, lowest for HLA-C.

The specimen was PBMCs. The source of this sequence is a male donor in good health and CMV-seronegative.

DNA for the CDR3: TGTGCCAGCAGCTTAGCGCCAGGGGAAGGGCAGTACTTC. Protein product: CASSLAPGEGQYF. This chain links TRBV7-9 with TRBJ2-7; tentatively, D is TRBD1 (6 bases). This CDR3 contains 13 residues. Germline values: CDR1 SEHNR, CDR2 FQNEAQ (reference sequence). With 0 bases removed from V and 9 bases from J, the gap between germline ends came to 12 bases.